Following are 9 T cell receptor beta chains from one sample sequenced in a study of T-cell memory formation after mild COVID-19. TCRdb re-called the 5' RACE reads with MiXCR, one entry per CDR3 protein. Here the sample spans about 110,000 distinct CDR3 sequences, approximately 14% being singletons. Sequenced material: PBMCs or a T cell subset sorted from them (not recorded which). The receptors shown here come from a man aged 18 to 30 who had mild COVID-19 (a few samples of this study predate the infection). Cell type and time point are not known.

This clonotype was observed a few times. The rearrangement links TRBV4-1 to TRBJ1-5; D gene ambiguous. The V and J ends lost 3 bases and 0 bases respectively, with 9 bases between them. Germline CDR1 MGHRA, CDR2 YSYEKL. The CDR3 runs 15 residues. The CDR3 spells CASSHLDYSNQPQHF. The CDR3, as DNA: TGCGCCAGCAGCCACCTCGATTATAGCAATCAGCCCCAGCATTTT.

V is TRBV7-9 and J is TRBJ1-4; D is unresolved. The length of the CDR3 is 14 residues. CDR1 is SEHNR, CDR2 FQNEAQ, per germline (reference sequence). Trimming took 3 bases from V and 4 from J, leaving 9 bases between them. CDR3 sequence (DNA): TGTGCCAGCAGCTTGAGTGGGTTTAATGAAAAACTGTTTTTT. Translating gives CASSLSGFNEKLFF.

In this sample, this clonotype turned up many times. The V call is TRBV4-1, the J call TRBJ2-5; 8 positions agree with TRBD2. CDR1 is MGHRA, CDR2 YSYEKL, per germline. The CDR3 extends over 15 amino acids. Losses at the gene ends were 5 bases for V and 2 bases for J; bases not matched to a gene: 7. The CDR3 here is CASSFEVAGQETQYF. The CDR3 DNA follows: TGCGCCAGCAGCTTCGAAGTAGCGGGGCAAGAGACCCAGTACTTC.

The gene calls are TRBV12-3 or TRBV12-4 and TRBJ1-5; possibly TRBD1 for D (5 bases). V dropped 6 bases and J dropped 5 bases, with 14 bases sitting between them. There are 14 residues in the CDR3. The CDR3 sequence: CASSFGGVDQPQHF. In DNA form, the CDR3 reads TGTGCCAGCAGCTTCGGAGGGGTGGATCAGCCCCAGCATTTT.

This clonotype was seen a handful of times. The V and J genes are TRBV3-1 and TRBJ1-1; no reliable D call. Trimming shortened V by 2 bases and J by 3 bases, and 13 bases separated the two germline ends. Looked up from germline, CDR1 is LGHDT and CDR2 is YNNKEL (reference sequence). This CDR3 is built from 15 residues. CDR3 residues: CASSQMFAGDTEAFF. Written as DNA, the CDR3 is TGTGCCAGCAGCCAAATGTTTGCGGGTGACACTGAAGCTTTCTTT.

The CDR3 is CASSLVGRGGEKLFF. The CDR3 nucleotides are TGCGCCAGCAGCTTGGTCGGGAGGGGTGGTGAAAAACTGTTTTTT. The chain has TRBV5-1 and TRBJ1-4; D might be TRBD1 (5 bases). CDR1 is SGHRS, CDR2 YFSETQ, per germline. V gave up 0 bases and J gave up 7 bases, with 13 bases separating them. This CDR3 is built from 15 residues.

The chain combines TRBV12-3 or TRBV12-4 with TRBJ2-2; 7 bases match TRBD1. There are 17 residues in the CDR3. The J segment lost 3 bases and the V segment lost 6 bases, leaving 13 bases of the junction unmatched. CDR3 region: CASSPSQGYLDTGELFF. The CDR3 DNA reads TGTGCCAGCAGCCCCTCACAGGGGTACTTGGACACCGGGGAGCTGTTTTTT.

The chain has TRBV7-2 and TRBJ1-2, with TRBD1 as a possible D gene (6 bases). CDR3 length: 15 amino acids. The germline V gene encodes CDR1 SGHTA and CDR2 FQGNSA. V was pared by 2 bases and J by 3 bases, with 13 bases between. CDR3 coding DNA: TGTGCCAGCAGCTTAATACAGGGACCCTACTATGGCTACACCTTC. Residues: CASSLIQGPYYGYTF. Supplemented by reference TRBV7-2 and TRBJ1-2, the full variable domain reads GAGVSQSPSNKVTEKGKDVELRCDPISGHTALYWYRQSLGQGLEFLIYFQGNSAPDKSGLPSDRFSAERTGGSVSTLTIQRTQQEDSAVYLCASSLIQGPYYGYTFGSGTRLTVV.

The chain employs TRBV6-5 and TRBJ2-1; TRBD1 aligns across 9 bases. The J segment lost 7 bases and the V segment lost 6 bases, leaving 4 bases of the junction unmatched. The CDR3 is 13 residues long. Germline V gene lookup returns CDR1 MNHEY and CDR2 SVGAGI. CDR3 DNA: TGTGCCAGCAGAAGGACAGGGGTGAATGAGCAGTTCTTC. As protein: CASRRTGVNEQFF.